Given below is one T cell receptor beta chain in context. The antigen remains unidentified. The data were obtained in a study of CD4 T cells in relation to SARS-CoV-2 and coronaviruses. Turning to the study itself: The restricting HLA molecule for shared crossreactive spike epitopes was mapped.

This CDR3 has 15 amino acids. In germline, CDR1 is SGDLS, CDR2 YYNGEE. V trimming: 3 bases; J trimming: 4 bases; junction bases outside the gene matches: 2. Measured with immunoSEQ multiplex PCR; TCRdb has only the in-frame clones, and not every one. Of about 17,000 clones detected, approximately 81% appear once; the ten largest clones hold around 9.9%. CD4+ T cells from unexposed donors were obtained before the COVID-19 pandemic (2011-2018). The cells were cultured for over eight days before CD4+ T cells were isolated. Sequencing input: CD4+ T cells from PBMCs, cultured in vitro. This TCR came from a human donor in good health. The chain employs TRBV9 and TRBJ2-7; 15 bases line up with TRBD2. The CDR3 reads CASSGGLAGGYEQYF. The CDR3 DNA reads TGTGCCAGCAGCGGGGGACTAGCGGGGGGTTACGAGCAGTACTTC. Together with reference TRBV9 and TRBJ2-7, the CDR3 gives the full variable domain: DSGVTQTPKHLITATGQRVTLRCSPRSGDLSVYWYQQSLDQGLQFLIQYYNGEERAKGNILERFSAQQFPDLHSELNLSSLELGDSALYFCASSGGLAGGYEQYFGPGTRLTVT.